These 2 T cell receptor beta chains came from one sample sequenced in a study of shared clonotypes between healthy human individuals. Repertoires were generated with immunoSEQ multiplex PCR, while TCRdb's copy carries only in-frame clones and drops some. Seen here are about 1.1 million clones, roughly 80% observed once, and the top ten hold roughly 0.82%. Material: memory CD4+ T cells from PBMCs. Described subset: CD45RA-negative fraction. These receptors all come from a man in his late teens or twenties in good health. Some clones in this sample may be carry-over from other donors' samples.

V and J are TRBV9 and TRBJ2-1; either TRBD1 or TRBD2 may fit D (5 bases each). V lost 0 bases and J lost 6, with 16 bases in between. The CDR3 runs to 16 residues. The V gene's germline CDR1 is SGDLS and CDR2 YYNGEE. CDR3 amino acids: CASSVGEGPPGNEQFF. For the CDR3, the DNA is TGTGCCAGCAGCGTAGGAGAGGGGCCCCCGGGCAATGAGCAGTTCTTC.

This clone was observed a handful of times. The chain uses TRBV5-4 and TRBJ1-2, with D possibly matching TRBD1 (6 bases). The germline gives CDR1 SGHNT, CDR2 YYREEE (reference sequence). CDR3 length: 15 residues. Trimming stripped 1 base from V and 6 bases from J, with 16 bases between. CDR3 in amino acids: CASSLTVMGANGYTF. The CDR3 DNA reads as TGTGCCAGCAGCTTGACAGTAATGGGGGCGAATGGCTACACCTTC.